This T cell receptor (beta chain) stems from a study of shared clonotypes between healthy human individuals. Concerning this clone: A far larger clone is one nucleotide away, so this likely arose from a read error. Given the absence of the conserved phenylalanine or tryptophan at the CDR3 end, a read error is likely.

Profiling relied on immunoSEQ multiplex PCR, and the TCRdb table lists in-frame clones only, not all of them. The sample contains hundreds of thousands of clones, roughly four fifths of which appear only once. Germline lookup yields CDR1 MNHNS and CDR2 SASEGT. The length of the CDR3 is 15 residues. V lost 0 bases and J lost 1, with 10 bases in between. All of the donors resided in Nashville, Tennessee, and each was a Caucasian adult. The V gene is TRBV6-1, the J gene TRBJ2-7, with D possibly being TRBD2 (6 bases). This sequence originates from a woman aged 40 to 55 in good health. Some clones in this sample may be carry-over from other donors' samples. The sample comprised PBMCs. The CDR3 is CASSEAEEGSYEQYS. CDR3 sequence (DNA): TGTGCCAGCAGTGAAGCGGAGGAGGGGTCCTACGAGCAGTACTCC.